Listed below are T cell receptor beta chains from one sample, sequenced in a study of cytomegalovirus exposure and HLA in healthy donors. Method: immunoSEQ multiplex PCR; TCRdb's copy keeps in-frame clones and lacks some. The sample lists 100,000 or so clones, around three quarters seen once, with 2.5% to 3.5% in the top ten. Material: PBMCs. All receptors derive from a woman in her 40s in good health and CMV-seronegative. Both conserved end residues are part of each CDR3. Fields, in order: J gene, V gene, clone size, D gene, CDR3 DNA, CDR3 protein. D genes are given only for firm matches. Rows may omit the clone size; those that give it use once, few, many or a size class.

j_gene: TRBJ2-2; v_gene: TRBV28; abundance: few; d_gene: .; CDR3nt: TGTGCCAGCAGTGGATTCAACCAGGCCGGGGAGCTGTTTTTT; CDR3aa: CASSGFNQAGELFF
j_gene: TRBJ2-4; v_gene: TRBV28; abundance: .; d_gene: TRBD1; CDR3nt: TGTGCCAGCACCGACAGGGGCGCCAAAAACATTCAGTACTTC; CDR3aa: CASTDRGAKNIQYF
j_gene: TRBJ2-7; v_gene: TRBV7-2; abundance: .; d_gene: TRBD1; CDR3nt: TGTGCCAGCAGCCCCCTAGCCAGGGGGCACTCCTACGAGCAGTACTTC; CDR3aa: CASSPLARGHSYEQYF
j_gene: TRBJ1-2; v_gene: TRBV28; abundance: .; d_gene: .; CDR3nt: TGTGCCAGCAGTTTATATAGACCCTCTGGAGGCTATGGCTACACCTTC; CDR3aa: CASSLYRPSGGYGYTF
j_gene: TRBJ1-4; v_gene: TRBV7-6; abundance: .; d_gene: TRBD1; CDR3nt: TGTGCCAGCAGCCCGGGAGGGACAGGGGATGAAAAACTGTTTTTT; CDR3aa: CASSPGGTGDEKLFF
j_gene: TRBJ2-2; v_gene: TRBV27; abundance: once; d_gene: .; CDR3nt: TGTGCCAGCACCTCCGGGACATCGAACACCGGGGAGCTGTTTTTT; CDR3aa: CASTSGTSNTGELFF
j_gene: TRBJ2-3; v_gene: TRBV27; abundance: .; d_gene: TRBD2; CDR3nt: TGTGCCAGCAGTTTAGCGGGGCTAGCGGGAGGGCCTAGCACAGATACGCAGTATTTT; CDR3aa: CASSLAGLAGGPSTDTQYF
j_gene: TRBJ1-3; v_gene: TRBV18; abundance: .; d_gene: .; CDR3nt: TGTGCCAGCTCCACCGGTGGGCAGAGCTCTGGAAACACCATATATTTT; CDR3aa: CASSTGGQSSGNTIYF
j_gene: TRBJ1-1; v_gene: TRBV5-1; abundance: .; d_gene: .; CDR3nt: TGCGCCAGCAGCTTGTTCCCTCTACAGGGGAACACTGAAGCTTTCTTT; CDR3aa: CASSLFPLQGNTEAFF
j_gene: TRBJ1-2; v_gene: TRBV23-1; abundance: .; d_gene: TRBD1; CDR3nt: TGCGCCAAACTCTTGCCCGACAGGGTCTTAGGCTACACCTTC; CDR3aa: CAKLLPDRVLGYTF
j_gene: TRBJ1-2; v_gene: TRBV30; abundance: .; d_gene: TRBD1; CDR3nt: TGTGCCTGGAGCCTCACAGGGGAAGGCTACACCTTC; CDR3aa: CAWSLTGEGYTF
j_gene: TRBJ2-3; v_gene: TRBV11-2; abundance: .; d_gene: .; CDR3nt: TGTGCCAGCAGCTTTGGGACTCTCACAGATACGCAGTATTTT; CDR3aa: CASSFGTLTDTQYF
j_gene: TRBJ2-1; v_gene: TRBV5-4; abundance: .; d_gene: TRBD1; CDR3nt: TGTGCCAGCAGCGTGGACAGGGAGAATGAGCAGTTCTTC; CDR3aa: CASSVDRENEQFF
j_gene: TRBJ1-2; v_gene: TRBV10-3; abundance: .; d_gene: .; CDR3nt: TGTGCCATCAGTACAGGGTCGTACTATGGCTACACCTTC; CDR3aa: CAISTGSYYGYTF
j_gene: TRBJ1-6; v_gene: TRBV9; abundance: .; d_gene: TRBD1; CDR3nt: TGTGCCAGCAGCCCTGGGGGGACAGCAAATTCACCCCTCCACTTT; CDR3aa: CASSPGGTANSPLHF
j_gene: TRBJ1-5; v_gene: TRBV15; abundance: once; d_gene: .; CDR3nt: TGTGCCACCGGAGGAGCTTATAGCAATCAGCCCCAGCATTTT; CDR3aa: CATGGAYSNQPQHF
j_gene: TRBJ1-4; v_gene: TRBV27; abundance: .; d_gene: TRBD1; CDR3nt: TGTGCCAGCAGTTTATCGGGACAGGAAACTAATGAAAAACTGTTTTTT; CDR3aa: CASSLSGQETNEKLFF
j_gene: TRBJ2-1; v_gene: TRBV7-2; abundance: .; d_gene: .; CDR3nt: TGTGCCAGCAGCTTATGGGCATCCGGCAGCGGCGCTGGCAATGAGCAGTTCTTC; CDR3aa: CASSLWASGSGAGNEQFF
j_gene: TRBJ2-7; v_gene: TRBV7-2; abundance: .; d_gene: .; CDR3nt: TGTGCCAGCAGCTTAAGTGGGCAGGGCTACGAGCAGTACTTC; CDR3aa: CASSLSGQGYEQYF
j_gene: TRBJ2-5; v_gene: TRBV5-6; abundance: few; d_gene: .; CDR3nt: TGTGCCAGCAGCTTGGTTACGACATTCCAAGAGACCCAGTACTTC; CDR3aa: CASSLVTTFQETQYF
j_gene: TRBJ2-1; v_gene: TRBV15; abundance: .; d_gene: TRBD1; CDR3nt: TGTGCCACCAAGGGGGCCCAAGGCTACAATGAGCAGTTCTTC; CDR3aa: CATKGAQGYNEQFF
j_gene: TRBJ2-5; v_gene: TRBV9; abundance: .; d_gene: TRBD2; CDR3nt: TGTGCCAGCAGCGAATGGCGGGGGGAGAGTGAAGAGACCCAGTACTTC; CDR3aa: CASSEWRGESEETQYF
j_gene: TRBJ2-1; v_gene: TRBV10-3; abundance: .; d_gene: TRBD1; CDR3nt: TGTGCCATCACGGGGGACAGGGACAACAATGAGCAGTTCTTC; CDR3aa: CAITGDRDNNEQFF
j_gene: TRBJ1-2; v_gene: TRBV28; abundance: .; d_gene: .; CDR3nt: TGTGCCAGCAGTTTGACAATTAACTATGGCTACACCTTC; CDR3aa: CASSLTINYGYTF
j_gene: TRBJ1-2; v_gene: TRBV7-2; abundance: few; d_gene: TRBD1; CDR3nt: TGTGCCAGCAGCAGAGACAGGGGGCTGGGCTATGGCTACACCTTC; CDR3aa: CASSRDRGLGYGYTF
j_gene: TRBJ2-2; v_gene: TRBV12-5; abundance: .; d_gene: TRBD1; CDR3nt: TGTGCTAGTGGTTTGTTCTCAGGGGGCAACACCGGGGAGCTGTTTTTT; CDR3aa: CASGLFSGGNTGELFF
j_gene: TRBJ1-1; v_gene: TRBV5-1; abundance: .; d_gene: .; CDR3nt: TGCGCCAGCAGCCTGGGAGTGAACACTGAAGCTTTCTTT; CDR3aa: CASSLGVNTEAFF
j_gene: TRBJ1-1; v_gene: TRBV29-1; abundance: .; d_gene: .; CDR3nt: TGCAGCGCCCAGGGGCTGAACACTGAAGCTTTCTTT; CDR3aa: CSAQGLNTEAFF
j_gene: TRBJ2-3; v_gene: TRBV18; abundance: .; d_gene: .; CDR3nt: TGTGCCAGCTCACCAATAACTGAAAGCACAGATACGCAGTATTTT; CDR3aa: CASSPITESTDTQYF
j_gene: TRBJ2-7; v_gene: TRBV4-3; abundance: .; d_gene: TRBD1; CDR3nt: TGCGCCAGCAGCCAAGATCATGGACAGGGGTACGAGCAGTACTTC; CDR3aa: CASSQDHGQGYEQYF
j_gene: TRBJ2-1; v_gene: TRBV7-8; abundance: .; d_gene: .; CDR3nt: TGTGCCAGCAGTCTCCGGGGACTCACCTACAATGAGCAGTTCTTC; CDR3aa: CASSLRGLTYNEQFF